This is a list of T cell receptor beta chains from one sample in a study of shared clonotypes between healthy human individuals. The data were produced by immunoSEQ multiplex PCR, yet TCRdb's version contains in-frame clones alone and is incomplete. The data contain millions of clones, 85% to 95% of them singletons. Specimen: naive CD8+ T cells sorted from blood. The receptors shown here come from a man between 18 and 35 years old in good health. Both conserved end residues are part of each CDR3. Each record gives: V gene, clone size, D gene, J gene, CDR3 DNA, CDR3 protein. D genes are given only for firm matches. Rows may omit the clone size; those that give it use once, few, many or a size class.

V gene: TRBV4-3; clone size: -; D gene: -; J gene: TRBJ2-7; CDR3 DNA: TGCGCCAGCAGCCCAGGGACCAATTACGAGCAGTACTTC; CDR3 protein: CASSPGTNYEQYF
V gene: TRBV7-9; clone size: -; D gene: TRBD1; J gene: TRBJ1-2; CDR3 DNA: TGTGCCAGCAGCAGCACCGGGACAGGGAAGGATGATGGCTACACCTTC; CDR3 protein: CASSSTGTGKDDGYTF
V gene: TRBV29-1; clone size: -; D gene: -; J gene: TRBJ2-7; CDR3 DNA: TGCAGCGTTGAGTGGCCCCCGGACTCCTACGAGCAGTACTTC; CDR3 protein: CSVEWPPDSYEQYF
V gene: TRBV28; clone size: -; D gene: -; J gene: TRBJ2-2; CDR3 DNA: TGTGCCAGCAGCCTGACAGGGGAGGGTAACGGGGAGCTGTTTTTT; CDR3 protein: CASSLTGEGNGELFF
V gene: TRBV4-1; clone size: -; D gene: -; J gene: TRBJ1-4; CDR3 DNA: TGCGCCAGCAGCCAAGTTACAGGGTCAACTAATGAAAAACTGTTTTTT; CDR3 protein: CASSQVTGSTNEKLFF
V gene: TRBV9; clone size: -; D gene: -; J gene: TRBJ2-2; CDR3 DNA: TGTGCCAGCAGCGCCCCATCAGGGGTTGCCGGGGAGCTGTTTTTT; CDR3 protein: CASSAPSGVAGELFF
V gene: TRBV4-1; clone size: -; D gene: TRBD1; J gene: TRBJ1-5; CDR3 DNA: TGCGCCAGCAGCCAAGATTTGTTGACAGGGCCGGCGAGTCAGCCCCAGCATTTT; CDR3 protein: CASSQDLLTGPASQPQHF
V gene: TRBV29-1; clone size: once; D gene: TRBD2; J gene: TRBJ2-1; CDR3 DNA: TGCAGCGTTGAATGGGCTAGCGGTGCCTACAATGAGCAGTTCTTC; CDR3 protein: CSVEWASGAYNEQFF
V gene: TRBV10-2; clone size: -; D gene: -; J gene: TRBJ2-7; CDR3 DNA: TGCGCCAGCAGTGAAGACTGGAGCACTACCGGCCAATCCTACGAGCAGTACTTC; CDR3 protein: CASSEDWSTTGQSYEQYF
V gene: TRBV6-1; clone size: -; D gene: TRBD2; J gene: TRBJ2-7; CDR3 DNA: TGTGCCAGCAGAGCGGGACTAGCTATGAACGAGCAGTACTTC; CDR3 protein: CASRAGLAMNEQYF
V gene: TRBV6-5; clone size: -; D gene: -; J gene: TRBJ2-7; CDR3 DNA: TGTGCCAGCAGTCCGAGGAGGGATGGCGAGCAGTACTTC; CDR3 protein: CASSPRRDGEQYF